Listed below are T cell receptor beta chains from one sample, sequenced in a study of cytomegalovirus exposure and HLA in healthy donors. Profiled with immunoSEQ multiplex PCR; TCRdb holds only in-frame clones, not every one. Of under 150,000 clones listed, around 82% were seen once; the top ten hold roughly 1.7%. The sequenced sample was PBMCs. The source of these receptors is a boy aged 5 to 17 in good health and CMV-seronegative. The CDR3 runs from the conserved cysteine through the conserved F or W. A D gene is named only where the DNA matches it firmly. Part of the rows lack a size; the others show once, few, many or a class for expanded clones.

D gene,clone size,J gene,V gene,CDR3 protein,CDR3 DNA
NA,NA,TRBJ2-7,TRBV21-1,CASSKRPSGGTYEQYF,TGTGCCAGCAGCAAAAGGCCCTCGGGAGGAACCTACGAGCAGTACTTC
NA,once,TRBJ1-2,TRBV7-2,CASSLQGKKVDGYTF,TGTGCCAGCAGCTTACAGGGGAAGAAAGTTGATGGCTACACCTTC
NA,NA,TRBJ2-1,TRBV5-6,CASYYNYNEQFF,TGTGCCAGCTACTATAACTACAATGAGCAGTTCTTC
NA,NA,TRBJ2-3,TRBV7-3,CASSLKGAGPTDTQYF,TGTGCCAGCAGCTTAAAGGGAGCGGGTCCCACAGATACGCAGTATTTT
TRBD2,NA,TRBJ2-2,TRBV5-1,CASSSLPTSGGAVDTGELFF,TGCGCCAGCAGCTCCCTCCCGACTAGCGGGGGGGCCGTGGACACCGGGGAGCTGTTTTTT
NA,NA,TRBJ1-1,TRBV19,CASSARRTEAFF,TGTGCCAGTAGTGCCCGCCGGACTGAAGCTTTCTTT
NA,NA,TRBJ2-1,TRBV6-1,CASSVRSAYNEQFF,TGTGCCAGCAGTGTTCGTAGCGCCTACAATGAGCAGTTCTTC
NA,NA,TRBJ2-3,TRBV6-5,CASSYSTHGYTDTQYF,TGTGCCAGCAGTTACTCGACACACGGTTACACAGATACGCAGTATTTT
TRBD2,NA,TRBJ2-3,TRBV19,CASSISGSSTDTQYF,TGTGCCAGTAGTATTAGCGGGTCTAGCACAGATACGCAGTATTTT
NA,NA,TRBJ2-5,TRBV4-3,CASSQDRLAGLETQYF,TGCGCCAGCAGCCAAGATCGCCTAGCCGGATTAGAGACCCAGTACTTC
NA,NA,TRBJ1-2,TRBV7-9,CASSLARVGAAGYTF,TGTGCCAGCAGCTTAGCAAGGGTGGGGGCGGCTGGCTACACCTTC
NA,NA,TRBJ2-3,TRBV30,CAWSPGLQVRTDTQYF,TGTGCCTGGAGTCCGGGACTCCAGGTTAGGACAGATACGCAGTATTTT
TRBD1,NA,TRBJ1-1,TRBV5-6,CASSLLTTGDISEAFF,TGTGCCAGCAGCCTACTTACTACAGGGGATATTAGTGAAGCTTTCTTT
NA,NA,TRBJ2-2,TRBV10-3,CAISAAGELFF,TGTGCCATCAGTGCCGCCGGGGAGCTGTTTTTT
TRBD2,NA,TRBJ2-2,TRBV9,CASSGYGREGPGELFF,TGTGCCAGCAGCGGATACGGGCGGGAGGGCCCCGGGGAGCTGTTTTTT
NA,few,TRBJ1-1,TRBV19,CASRIGRSTEAFF,TGTGCCAGCCGTATAGGTCGGAGCACTGAAGCTTTCTTT
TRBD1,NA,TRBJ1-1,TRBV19,CASTLEGQGTYTEAFF,TGTGCCAGTACCCTCGAGGGACAGGGTACTTACACTGAAGCTTTCTTT
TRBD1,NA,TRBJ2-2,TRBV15,CATSGIRGPAGELFF,TGTGCCACCAGCGGTATTAGGGGGCCTGCCGGGGAGCTGTTTTTT
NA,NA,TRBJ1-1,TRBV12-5,CASGLWPNTEAFF,TGTGCTAGTGGTTTGTGGCCGAACACTGAAGCTTTCTTT
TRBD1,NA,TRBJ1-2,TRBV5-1,CASRGTGTNYGYTF,TGCGCCAGCAGGGGGACAGGGACTAACTATGGCTACACCTTC
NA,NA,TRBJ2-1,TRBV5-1,CASSWDTSYNEQFF,TGCGCCAGCAGCTGGGACACCTCCTACAATGAGCAGTTCTTC
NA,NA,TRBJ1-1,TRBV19,CASSVEQGTEAFF,TGTGCCAGTAGTGTCGAGCAGGGCACTGAAGCTTTCTTT
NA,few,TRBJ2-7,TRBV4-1,CASSQEVTAWGAYEQYF,TGCGCCAGCAGCCAAGAGGTGACAGCCTGGGGGGCCTACGAGCAGTACTTC
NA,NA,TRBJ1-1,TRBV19,CASIRAAEAFF,TGTGCCAGTATCAGGGCAGCAGAAGCTTTCTTT
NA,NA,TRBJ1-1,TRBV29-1,CSVGGLKNTEAFF,TGCAGCGTTGGGGGACTGAAGAACACTGAAGCTTTCTTT
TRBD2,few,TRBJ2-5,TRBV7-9,CASSASGIGETQYF,TGTGCCAGCAGCGCTAGCGGGATCGGAGAGACCCAGTACTTC
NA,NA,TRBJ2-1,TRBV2,CASTEQISYNEQFF,TGTGCCAGCACCGAACAAATTTCCTACAATGAGCAGTTCTTC
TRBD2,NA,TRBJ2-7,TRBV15,CATSSWTSGSDEQYF,TGTGCCACCAGCAGCTGGACTAGCGGATCAGACGAGCAGTACTTC
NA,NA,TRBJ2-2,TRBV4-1,CASTPRGGRMDEELFF,TGCGCCAGCACTCCTAGGGGGGGCCGAATGGATGAAGAGCTGTTTTTT
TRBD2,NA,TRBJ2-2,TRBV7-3,CASSLQSSGNGGELFF,TGTGCCAGCAGCTTACAGTCTAGCGGGAACGGCGGGGAGCTGTTTTTT
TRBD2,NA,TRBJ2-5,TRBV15,CATSRVLAGGYQETQYF,TGTGCCACCAGCAGAGTTTTGGCGGGGGGTTACCAAGAGACCCAGTACTTC
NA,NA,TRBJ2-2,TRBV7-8,CASTQRLRGKNTGELFF,TGTGCCAGCACCCAAAGGTTGCGGGGAAAGAACACCGGGGAGCTGTTTTTT
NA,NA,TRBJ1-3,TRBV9,CASSVGPGSQSSGNTIYF,TGTGCCAGCAGCGTAGGCCCAGGATCCCAGAGCTCTGGAAACACCATATATTTT
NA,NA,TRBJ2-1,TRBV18,CASSRTGYNEQFF,TGTGCCAGCTCACGTACGGGGTACAATGAGCAGTTCTTC
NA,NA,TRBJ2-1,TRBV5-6,CASSFAGGGEFF,TGTGCCAGCAGCTTTGCTGGAGGAGGGGAGTTCTTC
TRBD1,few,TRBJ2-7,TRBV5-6,CASSASGTGDGEQYF,TGTGCCAGCAGCGCCTCCGGGACAGGGGACGGAGAGCAGTACTTC
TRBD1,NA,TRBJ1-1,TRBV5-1,CASSLLFRTGGDTEAFF,TGCGCCAGCAGCCTCCTTTTTCGGACAGGCGGGGACACTGAAGCTTTCTTT